The 5 T cell receptor beta chains presented below share a single source sample, sequenced in a study of T cell clonotyping in hematopoietic cell transplantation. Some clones are missing from TCRdb's copy, which holds only in-frame ones; the method was immunoSEQ multiplex PCR. The sample includes some 5,900 clones, about 73% seen only once; the top ten take over 30%. The sequenced sample was peripheral blood mononuclear cells, obtained 180 days after allogeneic stem cell transplant. All receptors derive from a male patient aged 70 to 85 who had an allogeneic stem cell transplant from an unrelated donor, so T cells may come from the graft donor. Some clones in this sample may be carry-over from other donors' samples.

This clone has only a few counts. V usage is TRBV29-1 and J usage is TRBJ1-1, with D uncertain. There are 15 residues in the CDR3. Germline CDR1 SQVTM, CDR2 ANQGSEA. V lost 0 bases to trimming and J lost 0 bases, with 11 bases between them. The CDR3 region is CSVEDLGSMNTEAFF. Here the CDR3 DNA reads TGCAGCGTTGAAGATCTGGGCTCAATGAACACTGAAGCTTTCTTT.

The V and J genes are TRBV5-1 and TRBJ2-1; D is unresolved. The CDR3 consists of 13 residues. V was shortened by 2 bases and J by 10 bases, with 13 bases between the two germline ends. The V gene's germline CDR1 is SGHRS and CDR2 YFSETQ. The CDR3 nucleotides are TGCGCCAGCAGCTTTCTAGGCTGGAACGAGCAGTTCTTC. Amino acid sequence: CASSFLGWNEQFF.

This sequence joins TRBV2 and TRBJ2-2, with 11 bases identical to TRBD1. Germline V gene sequence: CDR1 SNHLY, CDR2 FYNNEI. The V and J ends lost 7 bases and 5 bases, in that order; junction bases with no gene match: 6. The CDR3 has 15 amino acids. The CDR3 spells CASKGQGDSTGELFF. For the CDR3, the DNA is TGTGCCAGCAAGGGACAGGGGGACTCGACCGGGGAGCTGTTTTTT.

V is TRBV6-1 and J is TRBJ1-5, with D possibly TRBD1 on 5 matching bases. The CDR3 is 15 amino acids. V lost 3 bases, J lost 2 bases, and 11 bases lay in between. CDR1 is MNHNS, CDR2 SASEGT, per germline. The CDR3 region is CASSDRGRGNQPQHF. The CDR3 bases are TGTGCCAGCAGTGATCGGGGCAGGGGCAATCAGCCCCAGCATTTT.

This clone was seen a handful of times. V and J are TRBV6-5 and TRBJ2-7; D possibly corresponds to TRBD1 (6 bases). The CDR3 length is 13 residues. Deletions cut 6 bases from V and 0 bases from J, with 9 bases between. Germline V CDR1 and CDR2: MNHEY, SVGAGI. CDR3 sequence: CASRHRDSYEQYF. The CDR3 nucleotides are TGTGCCAGCAGGCACAGGGACTCCTACGAGCAGTACTTC.